This record concerns one T cell receptor (beta chain) sequence. Its antigen is currently unknown. These data belong to a study of T cell repertoires in cytomegalovirus infection. Findings of the study overall: Based on cumulative public TCR beta family frequency, carriers of CMV plus the relevant HLA were identified.

TCRdb called the reads again in MiXCR, with one record for every CDR3 protein. Among approximately 200,000 distinct CDR3 sequences listed, roughly 20% were seen once. The length of the CDR3 is 15 residues. The junction had 1 base not matched to a gene; V was cut back by 2 bases and J by 2 bases. In germline, CDR1 is PRHDT, CDR2 FYEKMQ (reference sequence). The chain couples TRBV13 to TRBJ2-5; 11 nucleotides line up with TRBD2. The receptor comes from a human donor in good health (CMV status not recorded). Some clones in this sample may be carry-over from other donors' samples. The sequenced sample consisted of CD8+ T cells from PBMCs. CDR3 region: CASSLTSGGQETQYF. CDR3 bases: TGTGCCAGCAGCTTAACTAGCGGGGGTCAAGAGACCCAGTACTTC.